This T cell receptor beta chain emerged from a study of technical replicates of blood from a few donors. Trimming took off 2 bases at V and 0 bases at J, with 12 bases between the two ends. Germline CDR1 is LNHNV and CDR2 is YYDKDF (reference sequence). This CDR3 has 16 amino acids. Sequenced by immunoSEQ multiplex PCR; TCRdb stores in-frame clones only, minus some. The sample lists about 83,000 clones; over 85% were seen once. The chain couples TRBV15 to TRBJ2-3; possibly TRBD2 for D (5 bases). The source material was T cells isolated from PBMCs. The clonotype comes from a human donor in good health. CDR3 amino acids: CATSRYERSSTDTQYF. The CDR3 region has the DNA TGTGCCACCAGCAGATATGAGCGGAGTAGCACAGATACGCAGTATTTT.